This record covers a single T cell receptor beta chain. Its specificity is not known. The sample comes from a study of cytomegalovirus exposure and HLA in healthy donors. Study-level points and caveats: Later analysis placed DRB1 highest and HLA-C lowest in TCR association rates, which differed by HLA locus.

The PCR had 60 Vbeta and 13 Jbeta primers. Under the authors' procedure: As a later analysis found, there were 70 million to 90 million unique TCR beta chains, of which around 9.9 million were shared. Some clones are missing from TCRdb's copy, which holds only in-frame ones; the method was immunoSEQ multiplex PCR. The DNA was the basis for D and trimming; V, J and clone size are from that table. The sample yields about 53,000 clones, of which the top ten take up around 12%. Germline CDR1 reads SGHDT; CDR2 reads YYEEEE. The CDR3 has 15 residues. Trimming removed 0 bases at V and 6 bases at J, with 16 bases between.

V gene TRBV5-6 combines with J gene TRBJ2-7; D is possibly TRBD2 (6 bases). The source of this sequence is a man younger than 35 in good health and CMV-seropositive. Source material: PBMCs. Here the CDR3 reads CASSLAYSTSSEQYF. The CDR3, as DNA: TGTGCCAGCAGCTTGGCATACTCGACTAGTTCCGAGCAGTACTTC.